What follows are 10 T cell receptor beta chains derived from one specimen sequenced in a study of blood T cell repertoires in COVID-19. Measured with immunoSEQ multiplex PCR; TCRdb has only the in-frame clones, and not every one. The repertoire includes 150,000 to 200,000 clones, about 80% of them detected once, and 13% to 15% sits in the top ten. Sequencing used PBMCs or T cells enriched from blood (not recorded which). These receptors were obtained from a man aged 55-75 years who had been exposed to COVID-19.

The chain links TRBV19 to TRBJ2-7, with TRBD1 matching 9 bases. CDR1 and CDR2 (germline): LNHDA, SQIVND (reference sequence). CDR3 length equals 14 residues. The ends lost 6 bases at V and 0 bases at J; junction bases unmatched: 3. Written as DNA, the CDR3 is TGTGCCAGTAGGAGACAGGGGGGCTCCTACGAGCAGTACTTC. Protein sequence: CASRRQGGSYEQYF.

The genes are TRBV9 and TRBJ1-6; D is uncertain. Germline CDR1 and CDR2: SGDLS and YYNGEE. Trimming shortened V by 0 bases and J by 8 bases, and 18 bases separated the two germline ends. The CDR3 covers 17 residues. CDR3 coding DNA: TGTGCCAGCAGCGTAGAGAGTCTTCTAGCGGGAGATTCACCCCTCCACTTT. Its protein is CASSVESLLAGDSPLHF.

The genes are TRBV4-3 and TRBJ2-2; D gene unclear. This CDR3 contains 15 residues. Germline V lookup: CDR1 LGHNA, CDR2 YSLEER. Trimming took off 3 bases at V and 6 bases at J, with 14 bases between the two ends. The CDR3 DNA follows: TGCGCCAGCAGCCATGAAGTCGCAGTATCCGGGGAGCTGTTTTTT. It codes for CASSHEVAVSGELFF.

This chain joins TRBV24-1 and TRBJ2-5; 11 bases align to TRBD1. The CDR3 totals 16 residues. CDR1 is KGHDR, CDR2 SFDVKD, per germline. Germline trimming cut 2 bases from V and 0 bases from J; bases unmatched to any gene: 1. The CDR3 coding sequence is TGTGCCACCAGTGATTCGGGACAGGGGGACCAAGAGACCCAGTACTTC. Translating it yields CATSDSGQGDQETQYF.

The V call is TRBV5-3, the J call TRBJ1-1; TRBD1 matches at 8 bases. TRBV5-3 is an open reading frame whose function is uncertain. The V segment lost 4 bases and the J segment 0 bases; nucleotides outside the gene matches: 8. The CDR3 is 16 residues long. The CDR3 is CARSPTGDAMNTEAFF. In DNA form, the CDR3 reads TGTGCCAGAAGCCCGACAGGGGACGCCATGAACACTGAAGCTTTCTTT.

V gene TRBV11-2 combines with J gene TRBJ2-1, with TRBD1 matching 7 bases. Per the germline V gene, CDR1 is SGHAT and CDR2 is FQNNGV. This CDR3 spans 15 amino acids. V lost 5 bases, J lost 4 bases, and 8 bases stayed unmatched. CDR3 in amino acids: CASSPGQFVYNEQFF. The CDR3 DNA follows: TGTGCCAGCAGCCCGGGACAGTTCGTATACAATGAGCAGTTCTTC.

The chain employs TRBV21-1 and TRBJ1-1; TRBD1, the table's D call, was not compared with the DNA. TRBV21-1 is a pseudogene. The CDR3 runs 15 residues. CDR3 sequence reads: CASREGVSWAFEAFF. Here the CDR3 DNA reads TGTGCCAGCAGAGAGGGGGTTAGCTGGGCCTTTGAAGCTTTCTTT.

CDR3 bases: TGTGCCAGCAGCTGGGGGGGAGAGACCCAGTACTTC. Translated: CASSWGGETQYF. The chain combines TRBV7-3 with TRBJ2-5; 7 bases are a match to TRBD2. This CDR3 comprises 12 residues. Germline values: CDR1 SGHTA, CDR2 FQGTGA. The trim removed 4 bases at V and 4 bases at J, leaving 0 bases unmatched. Variable domain in full (rest from reference TRBV7-3 and TRBJ2-5): GAGVSQTPSNKVTEKGKYVELRCDPISGHTALYWYRQSLGQGPEFLIYFQGTGAADDSGLPNDRFFAVRPEGSVSTLKIQRTERGDSAVYLCASSWGGETQYFGPGTRLLVL.

This clone was seen a handful of times. The chain recombines TRBV27 with TRBJ1-4, with D maybe TRBD1 (5 bases). With 5 bases removed from V and 5 bases from J, the gap between germline ends came to 15 bases. CDR1 and CDR2 (germline): MNHEY, SMNVEV (reference sequence). CDR3 size: 15 residues. The CDR3, as DNA: TGTGCCAGCAGTCCGCCGGACACGAGGAATGAAAAACTGTTTTTT. This sequence encodes CASSPPDTRNEKLFF.

This clone turned up a few times. The gene calls are TRBV5-1 and TRBJ2-5; 8 bases are shared with TRBD2. V dropped 1 base and J dropped 5; count of bases not matched to a gene: 10. There are 16 residues in the CDR3. Per the germline V gene, CDR1 is SGHRS and CDR2 is YFSETQ. CDR3 sequence reads: CASSLSGGNLRETQYF. The CDR3 DNA reads TGCGCCAGCAGCTTGTCGGGAGGGAACTTAAGGGAGACCCAGTACTTC.